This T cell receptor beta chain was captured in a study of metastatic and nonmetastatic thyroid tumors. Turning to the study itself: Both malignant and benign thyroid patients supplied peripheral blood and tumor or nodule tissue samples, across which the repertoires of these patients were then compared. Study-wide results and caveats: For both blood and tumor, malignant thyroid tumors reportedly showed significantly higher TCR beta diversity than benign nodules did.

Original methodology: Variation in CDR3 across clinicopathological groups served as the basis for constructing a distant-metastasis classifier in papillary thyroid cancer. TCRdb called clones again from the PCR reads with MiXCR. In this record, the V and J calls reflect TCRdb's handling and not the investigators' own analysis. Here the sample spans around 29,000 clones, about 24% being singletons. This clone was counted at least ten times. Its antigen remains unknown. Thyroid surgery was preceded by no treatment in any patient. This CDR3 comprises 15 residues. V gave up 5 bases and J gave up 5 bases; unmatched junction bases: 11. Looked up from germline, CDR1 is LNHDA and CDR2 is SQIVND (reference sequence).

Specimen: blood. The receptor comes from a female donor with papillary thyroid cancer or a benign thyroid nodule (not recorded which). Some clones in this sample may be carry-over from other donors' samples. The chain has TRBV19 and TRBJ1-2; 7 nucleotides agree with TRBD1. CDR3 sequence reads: CASSYPGQIPYGYTF. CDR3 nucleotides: TGTGCCAGTAGTTACCCGGGACAGATCCCTTATGGCTACACCTTC.